One and the same sample provided the 29 T cell receptor beta chains below, sequenced in a study of cytomegalovirus exposure and HLA in healthy donors. Repertoires were generated with immunoSEQ multiplex PCR, while TCRdb's copy carries only in-frame clones and drops some. The table records more than 85,000 clones, 88% of them present only once. The sample consisted of PBMCs. These TCRs come from a woman younger than 30 in good health and CMV-seronegative.

The V gene is TRBV6-5, the J gene TRBJ1-4; a weak D match, TRBD1 (6 bases). Germline V CDR1 and CDR2: MNHEY, SVGAGI. This CDR3 region has 15 residues. V lost 5 bases to trimming and J lost 3 bases, with 13 bases between them. The CDR3 nucleotides are TGTGCCAGCAGTGGAGGGGGGGCAGCTAATGAAAAACTGTTTTTT. Its protein is CASSGGGAANEKLFF.

The chain carries TRBV5-4 and TRBJ2-1; D is perhaps TRBD2 (6 bases). The germline V gene encodes CDR1 SGHNT and CDR2 YYREEE (reference sequence). This CDR3 has 15 residues. V was cut by 0 bases and J by 4 bases, with 11 bases left in between. CDR3 sequence: CASSLVGGAYNEQFF. The CDR3 coding sequence is TGTGCCAGCAGCTTGGTCGGCGGGGCATACAATGAGCAGTTCTTC.

This clone was counted once. CDR3 sequence: CASSPVPGQVKGNTIYF. CDR3 coding DNA: TGTGCCAGCTCACCGGTCCCAGGACAGGTCAAGGGAAACACCATATATTTT. This chain connects TRBV18 to TRBJ1-3; 7 nucleotides match TRBD1. The CDR3 totals 17 residues. Germline V gene sequence: CDR1 KGHSH, CDR2 LQKENI. Trimming removed 3 bases from V and 4 bases from J; junction bases left unmatched: 12.

The chain links TRBV27 to TRBJ2-1; TRBD2 agrees at 8 bases. Per the germline V gene, CDR1 is MNHEY and CDR2 is SMNVEV (reference sequence). V dropped 6 bases and J dropped 3; count of bases not matched to a gene: 4. This CDR3 is 14 amino acids long. CDR3 in DNA: TGTGCCAGCAGACATAGCGGGGACTACAATGAGCAGTTCTTC. This gives the protein CASRHSGDYNEQFF.

The count of this clone is one. The rearrangement links TRBV5-1 to TRBJ2-5; maybe TRBD2 (6 bases). CDR3 size: 14 residues. Germline lookup yields CDR1 SGHRS and CDR2 YFSETQ. V was shortened by 0 bases and J by 5 bases, with 11 bases between the two germline ends. CDR3 residues: CASSLGLTSETQYF. The CDR3 nucleotides read TGCGCCAGCAGCTTGGGGCTGACTAGTGAGACCCAGTACTTC.

The V call is TRBV27, the J call TRBJ2-3; no clear D gene. CDR1 is MNHEY, CDR2 SMNVEV, per germline (reference sequence). Trimming removed 8 bases from V and 4 bases from J, with 7 bases in between. The CDR3 consists of 11 residues. CDR3 sequence: CASGVADTQYF. The CDR3 bases are TGTGCCAGCGGAGTGGCAGATACGCAGTATTTT.

This chain connects TRBV7-2 to TRBJ1-1, with 8 nucleotides matching TRBD1. V lost 5 bases to trimming and J lost 4 bases; unmatched junction nucleotides: 3. The CDR3 contains 13 residues. The germline CDR1 and CDR2 sequences are SGHTA and FQGNSA. Here the CDR3 DNA reads TGTGCCAGCAGCCGACAGGGGTCCACTGAAGCTTTCTTT. This translates into CASSRQGSTEAFF.

The V and J genes are TRBV7-9 and TRBJ1-2; TRBD1 matches at 12 bases. The CDR3 consists of 15 residues. The ends lost 4 bases at V and 6 bases at J; junction bases unmatched: 6. Per the germline V gene, CDR1 is SEHNR and CDR2 is FQNEAQ (reference sequence). The CDR3 protein is CASSSGQGALDGYTF. The CDR3 bases are TGTGCCAGCAGCTCGGGACAGGGGGCGCTCGATGGCTACACCTTC.

The CDR3 region has the DNA TGTGCCAGCACCCCTGCTACCGGGACAGGGGACTACGAGCAGTACTTC. This gives the protein CASTPATGTGDYEQYF. This chain links TRBV28 with TRBJ2-7; TRBD1 aligns across 10 bases. Unmatched junction bases numbered 12, after V lost 7 bases and J lost 3 bases. This CDR3 has 16 amino acids. CDR1 and CDR2 (germline): MDHEN, SYDVKM.

V and J are TRBV6-6 and TRBJ2-1; 11 nucleotides agree with TRBD2. Germline lookup yields CDR1 MNHNY and CDR2 SVGAGI (reference sequence). The CDR3 runs to 15 residues. The V segment lost 2 bases and the J segment 6 bases; nucleotides outside the gene matches: 3. The CDR3 sequence is CASSYPTSGINEQFF. The CDR3 nucleotides are TGTGCCAGCAGTTACCCGACTAGCGGGATCAATGAGCAGTTCTTC.

V and J are TRBV2 and TRBJ1-4; 9 bases align to TRBD1. V lost 7 bases to trimming and J lost 7 bases; unmatched junction nucleotides: 1. This CDR3 is built from 12 residues. From germline, CDR1 is SNHLY and CDR2 FYNNEI. The CDR3 is CASNRGLEKLFF. Here the CDR3 DNA reads TGTGCCAGCAACAGGGGGCTTGAAAAACTGTTTTTT.

The count of this clone is one. The rearrangement joins TRBV28 to TRBJ2-7; 9 nucleotides match TRBD2. Trimming at V came to 6 bases and at J to 2 bases, leaving 5 bases not matched to a gene. The CDR3 covers 14 residues. Germline CDR1 is MDHEN and CDR2 is SYDVKM. The CDR3 is CASSWLAGAYEQYF. The CDR3 DNA is TGTGCCAGCAGCTGGTTAGCGGGGGCCTACGAGCAGTACTTC. Supplemented by reference TRBV28 and TRBJ2-7, the full variable domain reads DVKVTQSSRYLVKRTGEKVFLECVQDMDHENMFWYRQDPGLGLRLIYFSYDVKMKEKGDIPEGYSVSREKKERFSLILESASTNQTSMYLCASSWLAGAYEQYFGPGTRLTVT.

V usage is TRBV9 and J usage is TRBJ1-1, with D possibly TRBD1 on 6 matching bases. The germline V gene has CDR1 SGDLS and CDR2 YYNGEE. V dropped 0 bases and J dropped 3 bases, with 9 bases sitting between them. This CDR3 spans 14 amino acids. This chain's CDR3 is CASSVGTEDTEAFF. CDR3 nucleotide sequence: TGTGCCAGCAGCGTAGGGACAGAAGACACTGAAGCTTTCTTT.

The chain has TRBV9 and TRBJ2-7; 10 nucleotides line up with TRBD1. CDR3 length: 14 residues. With V trimmed by 4 bases and J by 2 bases, 3 bases remained unmatched. The germline V gene has CDR1 SGDLS and CDR2 YYNGEE. The CDR3 spells CASSLTGGPYEQYF. DNA of the CDR3: TGTGCCAGCAGCTTGACAGGGGGCCCCTACGAGCAGTACTTC. The whole variable domain, remainder taken from reference TRBV9 and TRBJ2-7, is DSGVTQTPKHLITATGQRVTLRCSPRSGDLSVYWYQQSLDQGLQFLIQYYNGEERAKGNILERFSAQQFPDLHSELNLSSLELGDSALYFCASSLTGGPYEQYFGPGTRLTVT.

The chain has TRBV7-9 and TRBJ2-5; D is perhaps TRBD1 (6 bases). The CDR3 totals 18 residues. Germline lookup yields CDR1 SEHNR and CDR2 FQNEAQ (reference sequence). Trimming took off 4 bases at V and 2 bases at J, with 23 bases between the two ends. Written as DNA, the CDR3 is TGTGCCAGCAGCTGGGGATTTTACCCTGGGGGCCAACAAGAGACCCAGTACTTC. Amino acids: CASSWGFYPGGQQETQYF.

CDR3 sequence (DNA): TGTGCCAGCAGTTACCCCCAGAAAATGAACACTGAAGCTTTCTTT. It specifies CASSYPQKMNTEAFF. The chain carries TRBV6-6 and TRBJ1-1; no clear D. Trimming removed 2 bases from V and 0 bases from J, with 10 bases in between. Germline V gives CDR1 MNHNY, CDR2 SVGAGI (reference sequence). This CDR3 has 15 amino acids.

The V gene is TRBV5-1, the J gene TRBJ2-3; D unclear. Trimming cost V 2 bases and J 2 bases, with 15 bases left between them. Germline CDR1 reads SGHRS; CDR2 reads YFSETQ. The CDR3 sequence is 16 residues long. CDR3 sequence reads: CASSLTLLADTDTQYF. The CDR3 bases are TGCGCCAGCAGCTTAACCCTTCTCGCGGACACAGATACGCAGTATTTT.

Only a few counts were recorded for this clone. The V gene is TRBV28, the J gene TRBJ1-2, with D possibly matching TRBD1 (6 bases). Per the germline V gene, CDR1 is MDHEN and CDR2 is SYDVKM. The V end lost 5 bases, the J end lost 4 bases, and 11 bases lay between the germline ends. This CDR3 region has 13 residues. CDR3 nucleotides: TGTGCCAGCAGTCCCCAGGGGTCCTATGGCTACACCTTC. It translates to CASSPQGSYGYTF.

This chain links TRBV6-1 with TRBJ2-7; D possibly corresponds to TRBD1 (6 bases). V lost 1 base and J lost 2, with 9 bases in between. Germline loops: CDR1 MNHNS, CDR2 SASEGT. The CDR3 covers 14 residues. CDR3 coding DNA: TGTGCCAGCAGTGAAGGAGGACAGACCTACGAGCAGTACTTC. This encodes CASSEGGQTYEQYF.

CDR3 region: CASSLGPGNQGGNEQFF. The CDR3 nucleotides are TGCGCCAGCAGCTTGGGCCCCGGGAATCAGGGGGGTAATGAGCAGTTCTTC. The chain links TRBV5-1 to TRBJ2-1, with D maybe TRBD1 (7 bases). Germline V lookup: CDR1 SGHRS, CDR2 YFSETQ. V dropped 0 bases and J dropped 7 bases, with 20 bases sitting between them. The CDR3 is 17 amino acids.

This chain uses TRBV11-2 with TRBJ1-1; a weak D match, TRBD1 (5 bases). The CDR3 has 15 residues. V lost 1 base and J 6 bases, leaving 15 bases between the germline ends. Germline CDR1 SGHAT, CDR2 FQNNGV. The DNA for the CDR3 is TGTGCCAGCAGCTTAGGTCTTGGGTTGGGGCCTGAAGCTTTCTTT. Protein product: CASSLGLGLGPEAFF. Combining the CDR3 with reference TRBV11-2 and TRBJ1-1 gives the whole variable domain EAGVAQSPRYKIIEKRQSVAFWCNPISGHATLYWYQQILGQGPKLLIQFQNNGVVDDSQLPKDRFSAERLKGVDSTLKIQPAKLEDSAVYLCASSLGLGLGPEAFFGQGTRLTVV.

V usage is TRBV28 and J usage is TRBJ2-1; D might be TRBD2 (5 bases). Germline-derived CDR1 and CDR2 are MDHEN and SYDVKM. This CDR3 is built from 11 residues. V was pared by 4 bases and J by 10 bases, with 8 bases between. DNA of the CDR3: TGTGCCAGCAGTTCGCGGGCCGAGCAGTTCTTC. This encodes CASSSRAEQFF.

This clone was counted a single time. The rearrangement links TRBV19 to TRBJ1-5, with D possibly TRBD1 on 5 matching bases. Trimming left V 3 bases short and J 6 bases short, with 15 bases between. The CDR3 consists of 15 residues. CDR1 and CDR2 (germline): LNHDA, SQIVND (reference sequence). DNA for the CDR3: TGTGCCAGTAGTATTGGTGGGGAGGGGAGTCAGCCCCAGCATTTT. Translating it yields CASSIGGEGSQPQHF.

This sequence joins TRBV4-2 and TRBJ1-6, with 10 positions matching TRBD1. In germline, CDR1 is LGHNA, CDR2 YNFKEQ. The ends lost 0 bases at V and 9 bases at J; junction bases unmatched: 5. The CDR3 is 16 residues long. The CDR3 loop reads CASSQDRQGAGSPLHF. The CDR3 bases are TGTGCCAGCAGCCAAGATCGACAGGGGGCAGGTTCACCCCTCCACTTT.

This chain links TRBV28 with TRBJ1-3; no definite D call. Trimming shortened V by 7 bases and J by 2 bases, and 12 bases separated the two germline ends. Looked up from germline, CDR1 is MDHEN and CDR2 is SYDVKM. CDR3 length: 14 residues. The CDR3 is CASKPPGTGNTIYF. CDR3 bases: TGTGCCAGCAAACCCCCCGGGACTGGAAACACCATATATTTT.

The DNA of the CDR3 is TGCGCCAGCAGCCAGGCGGAGGGATCCGGGGCCAACGTCCTGACTTTC. It is translated as CASSQAEGSGANVLTF. The rearrangement uses TRBV4-3 and TRBJ2-6, with D perhaps matching TRBD2 (6 bases). The CDR3 has 16 residues. Deletions cut 3 bases from V and 4 bases from J, with 13 bases between. Germline V gene sequence: CDR1 LGHNA, CDR2 YSLEER.

V usage is TRBV18 and J usage is TRBJ1-1, with 9 bases aligning to TRBD1. There are 13 residues in the CDR3. Germline CDR1 is KGHSH and CDR2 is LQKENI. Losses at the gene ends were 4 bases for V and 7 bases for J; bases not matched to a gene: 4. The DNA of the CDR3 is TGTGCCAGCTCACGGACAGGGGACCTTGAAGCTTTCTTT. This sequence encodes CASSRTGDLEAFF.

The chain combines TRBV15 with TRBJ1-2; possible D gene TRBD1, 5 bases. Germline CDR1 reads LNHNV; CDR2 reads YYDKDF (reference sequence). The CDR3 contains 15 residues. The V and J ends lost 1 base and 5 bases respectively, with 14 bases between them. The CDR3 spells CATSRGSPGRYGYTF. CDR3 coding DNA: TGTGCCACCAGCAGAGGGTCCCCAGGGCGTTATGGCTACACCTTC.

The V call is TRBV28, the J call TRBJ2-5, with 7 positions matching TRBD1. CDR3 length equals 15 residues. Losses at the gene ends were 6 bases for V and 7 bases for J; bases not matched to a gene: 14. Germline CDR1 MDHEN, CDR2 SYDVKM. CDR3 amino acids: CASSLGTVGFRTQYF. CDR3 in DNA: TGTGCCAGCAGCCTAGGGACAGTTGGGTTCCGGACCCAGTACTTC. The whole variable domain, remainder taken from reference TRBV28 and TRBJ2-5, is DVKVTQSSRYLVKRTGEKVFLECVQDMDHENMFWYRQDPGLGLRLIYFSYDVKMKEKGDIPEGYSVSREKKERFSLILESASTNQTSMYLCASSLGTVGFRTQYFGPGTRLLVL.